These T cell receptor beta chains were read from a single sample in a study of beta chain features in type 1 diabetes. Assay used: immunoSEQ multiplex PCR; TCRdb lists only in-frame clones, some missing. This table holds 600,000 to 750,000 clones, about an eighth found once. The sample comprised naive CD4+ T cells from blood. These receptors were collected from a man aged 25 to 40 with type 1 diabetes. Each CDR3 is given with its conserved first and last residue. Each record gives: J gene, V gene, D gene, clone size, CDR3 DNA, CDR3 protein. D genes are given only for firm matches. Not every row has a clone size; where given, it reads once, few, many or a size class.

J gene: TRBJ2-3; V gene: TRBV9; D gene: TRBD2; clone size: .; CDR3 DNA: TGTGCCAGCAGCGTCGGACTAGCGGGGGGGCCTGGCACAGATACGCAGTATTTT; CDR3 protein: CASSVGLAGGPGTDTQYF
J gene: TRBJ1-2; V gene: TRBV6-6; D gene: .; clone size: few; CDR3 DNA: TGTGCCAGCAGTTTAACAGGGCAGGGAGACTATGGCTACACCTTC; CDR3 protein: CASSLTGQGDYGYTF
J gene: TRBJ2-7; V gene: TRBV18; D gene: TRBD1; clone size: .; CDR3 DNA: TGTGCCAGCTCACCTCCCGGGACAGGGTACCACGAGCAGTACTTC; CDR3 protein: CASSPPGTGYHEQYF
J gene: TRBJ1-4; V gene: TRBV30; D gene: .; clone size: .; CDR3 DNA: .; CDR3 protein: CAWSHPRGLLRVKNCFF
J gene: TRBJ2-5; V gene: TRBV4-1; D gene: .; clone size: .; CDR3 DNA: TGCGCCAGCAGGGGGACCCAGGTAGAGACCCAGTACTTC; CDR3 protein: CASRGTQVETQYF
J gene: TRBJ2-7; V gene: TRBV29-1; D gene: .; clone size: .; CDR3 DNA: TGCAGCGTTGGCCGGAGACAGGCGTCCGGCGAGCAGTACTTC; CDR3 protein: CSVGRRQASGEQYF
J gene: TRBJ2-2; V gene: TRBV18; D gene: .; clone size: .; CDR3 DNA: TGTGCCAGCCCCGGATTAACGAACACCGGGGAGCTGTTTTTT; CDR3 protein: CASPGLTNTGELFF
J gene: TRBJ2-1; V gene: TRBV29-1; D gene: TRBD2; clone size: few; CDR3 DNA: TGCAGCGTTGATGGTAGCGGGGGCGCCTACAATGAGCAGTTCTTC; CDR3 protein: CSVDGSGGAYNEQFF
J gene: TRBJ2-2; V gene: TRBV4-3; D gene: .; clone size: few; CDR3 DNA: TGCGCCAGCAGCCTCCAAGACCGGGAGCTGTTTTTT; CDR3 protein: CASSLQDRELFF
J gene: TRBJ1-1; V gene: TRBV7-3; D gene: .; clone size: .; CDR3 DNA: TGTGCCAGCAGCCCATCCGGGTTGAACACTGAAGCTTTCTTT; CDR3 protein: CASSPSGLNTEAFF
J gene: TRBJ2-5; V gene: TRBV4-2; D gene: .; clone size: few; CDR3 DNA: TGTGCCAGCAGCCAAGAGGACGGGGGCCTTCCAGAGACCCAGTACTTC; CDR3 protein: CASSQEDGGLPETQYF
J gene: TRBJ2-7; V gene: TRBV2; D gene: .; clone size: .; CDR3 DNA: TGTGCCAGCAGTGAGGGATTTAATCGCGGTCGGCAGTACTTC; CDR3 protein: CASSEGFNRGRQYF
J gene: TRBJ2-3; V gene: TRBV5-8; D gene: .; clone size: few; CDR3 DNA: TGTGCCAGCCCCACCCCTCTGATGCAGAGCACAGATACGCAGTATTTT; CDR3 protein: CASPTPLMQSTDTQYF
J gene: TRBJ2-2; V gene: TRBV5-1; D gene: .; clone size: .; CDR3 DNA: TGCGCCAGCAGCTTTGCAGGGCCGGACACCGGGGAGCTGTTTTTT; CDR3 protein: CASSFAGPDTGELFF